Below, 5 T cell receptor beta chains from the same sample are listed, as sequenced in a study of T cells after posttransplantation cyclophosphamide. This table comes from immunoSEQ multiplex PCR, and its TCRdb copy is limited to in-frame clones, with some not included. Observed are about 7,700 clones, no singletons, with the top ten taking less than 25%. Treatment was busulfan-fludarabine conditioning, a marrow graft, and cyclophosphamide on days +3 and +4. The sample consisted of PBMCs, taken approximately 92 days after allogeneic stem cell transplant with posttransplant cyclophosphamide. The receptors derive from a female patient aged 60 or older who received an allogeneic stem cell transplant from an unrelated donor, was CMV-positive, and had acute GVHD only. Some T cells here may be from the graft donor.

This clone came up many times. The V call is TRBV12-3 or TRBV12-4, the J call TRBJ2-7; the match to TRBD2 covers 12 bases. The CDR3 contains 19 residues. J was trimmed by 3 bases and V by 5 bases; bases with no gene match: 17. The CDR3 protein is CASSPGQEMSGLAGYEQYF. The CDR3 DNA reads TGTGCCAGCAGTCCTGGACAGGAGATGTCGGGACTAGCGGGCTACGAGCAGTACTTC.

This clone has a count of ten or more. The gene calls are TRBV6-2 or TRBV6-3 and TRBJ1-2, with D perhaps TRBD1 (5 bases). Germline V gives CDR1 MNHEY, CDR2 SVGEGT. The CDR3 contains 14 residues. Trimming pared 5 bases from V and 4 bases from J, leaving 14 bases between. CDR3: CASSKEGSSYGYTF. CDR3 sequence (DNA): TGTGCCAGCAGTAAAGAGGGGTCCAGCTATGGCTACACCTTC.

In its sample, this clone was seen many times. V gene TRBV12-3 or TRBV12-4 combines with J gene TRBJ1-2; TRBD1 is a possible D gene (6 bases). The germline V and J ends were trimmed by 3 bases and 8 bases, with 16 bases remaining between them. CDR3 length: 14 amino acids. In nucleotides, the CDR3 is TGTGCCAGCAGTTTGGGGGGGGCATCCTGGGGCTACACCTTC. This gives the protein CASSLGGASWGYTF.

Note on this clone: Germline is not matched at one junction end, which may reflect a read error. The same CDR3 can be traced to other DNA sequences in this sample. This sequence joins TRBV25-1 and TRBJ1-1; no definite D call. The length of the CDR3 is 13 residues. Germline CDR1 MGHDK, CDR2 SYGVNS. CDR3 DNA sequence: TGCGCCAGCGGAACAGCAATGAACACTGAAGCTTTCTTT. Translated, it gives CASGTAMNTEAFF.

The sample holds a few counts of this clone. V is TRBV29-1 and J is TRBJ2-2, with a weak D call TRBD1 (6 bases). From germline, CDR1 is SQVTM and CDR2 ANQGSEA. V was clipped by 2 bases and J by 3 bases, with 10 bases between them. The CDR3 sequence is 14 residues long. CDR3 loop: CSVERDTHTGELFF. CDR3 nucleotide sequence: TGCAGCGTTGAACGGGACACCCACACCGGGGAGCTGTTTTTT.